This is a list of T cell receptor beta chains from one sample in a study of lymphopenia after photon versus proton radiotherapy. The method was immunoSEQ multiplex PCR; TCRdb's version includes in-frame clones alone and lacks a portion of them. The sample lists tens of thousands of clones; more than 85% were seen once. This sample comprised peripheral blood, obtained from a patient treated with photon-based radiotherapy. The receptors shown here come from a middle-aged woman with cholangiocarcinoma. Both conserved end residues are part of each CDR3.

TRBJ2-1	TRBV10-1	CASSVGLQKPYNEQFF
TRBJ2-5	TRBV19	CASRGTGAQETQYF
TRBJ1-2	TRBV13	CASSLSGVGYTF
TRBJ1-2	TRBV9	CASSARGTASEGYGYTF
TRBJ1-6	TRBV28	CASSPGDLGNSPLHF
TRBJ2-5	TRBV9	CASSRNGGPGETQYF
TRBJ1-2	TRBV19	CASSYSGSGYTF
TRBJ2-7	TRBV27	CASSWMGLADEQYF
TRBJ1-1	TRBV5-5	CASSLSGDRTEAFF
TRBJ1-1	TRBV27	CASSSRGGIMNTEAFF
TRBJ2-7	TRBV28	CASSQLAGTYEQYF
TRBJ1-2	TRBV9	CASSVDPRTGSEGGYTF
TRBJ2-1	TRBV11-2	CASSLVGQGDNEQFF
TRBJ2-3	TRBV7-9	CASSPTVRADTQYF
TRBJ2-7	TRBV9	CASSALLAGGEQYF
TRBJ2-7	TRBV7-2	CASSPSEAWDEQYF
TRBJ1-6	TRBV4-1	CASSQVGVFGSPLHF
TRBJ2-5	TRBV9	CASSAAGQETQYF
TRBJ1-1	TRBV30	CAFGAPLNTEAFF
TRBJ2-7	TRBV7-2	CASSLFGGIGVADEQYF
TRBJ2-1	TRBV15	CATSPGRGGDEQFF
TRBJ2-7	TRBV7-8	CASRRVGYEQYF